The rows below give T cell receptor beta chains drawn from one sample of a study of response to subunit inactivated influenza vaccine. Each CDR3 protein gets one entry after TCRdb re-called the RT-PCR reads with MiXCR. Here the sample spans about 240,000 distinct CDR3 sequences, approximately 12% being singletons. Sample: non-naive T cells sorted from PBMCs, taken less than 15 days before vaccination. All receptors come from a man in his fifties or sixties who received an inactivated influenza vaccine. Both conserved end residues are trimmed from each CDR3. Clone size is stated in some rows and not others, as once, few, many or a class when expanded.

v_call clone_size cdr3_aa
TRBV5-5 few ASRPLAYNEQF
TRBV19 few ASSFGDRNYEQY
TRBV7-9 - ASGYETQY
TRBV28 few ASSSAGASYNEQF
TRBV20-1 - SATHGQSSDDEQY
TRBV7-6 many ASSLQQMAGRTEQY
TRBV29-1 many SVVGTDTQY
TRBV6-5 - ASSYVGRSYEQY
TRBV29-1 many SVLGTGPDYEQY
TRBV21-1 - ASSRGTDSSYEQY
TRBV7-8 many ASSLGTASLEQY
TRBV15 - ATSRGLTDTQY
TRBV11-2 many ASSALAGYEQY
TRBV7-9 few ASSLSGTEAF
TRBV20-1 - SANSGRNGDTQY
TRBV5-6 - ASSWGQLNYGYT
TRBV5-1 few ASSSGSQDYGYT
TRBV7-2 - ASSYSGGWRDSYEQY
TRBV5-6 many ASSWREVGGEKLF
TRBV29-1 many SVEEGETGSGYT
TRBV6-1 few ATRREGQLAKNIQY
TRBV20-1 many SAIGRSASKNIQY
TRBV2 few ASRTDGELF
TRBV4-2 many ASSQGPGRPQH
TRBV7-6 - ASNPGQGAREQF
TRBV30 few AWSSTGGNQPQH
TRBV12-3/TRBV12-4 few ASLAGDAAQY
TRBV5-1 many ASSSGDSPLH
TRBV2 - ASSDDSGRAISGENIQY